Here is one T cell receptor (beta chain) with its context. Antigen unknown. This entry comes from a study of a mutant IDH1 vaccine in newly diagnosed glioma. Indicated time point: week 5, during vaccination. It was 300 ug of mutant IDH1 20-mer peptide that made up each vaccine dose, given with topical imiquimod. Data came from immunoSEQ multiplex PCR; TCRdb stores just in-frame clones and leaves some out. The sample lists just under 80,000 clones; roughly 90% were seen once. This clonotype originated in a woman aged 45-65 years with glioma. The source was PBMCs, collected from a glioma patient whose treatment included an IDH1 peptide vaccine.

The CDR3 loop reads CASSVGQESSYNEQFF. The CDR3, as DNA: TGTGCCAGCAGCGTAGGACAGGAGAGCTCCTACAATGAGCAGTTCTTC. The chain couples TRBV9 to TRBJ2-1; the D gene is possibly TRBD1 (6 bases). The germline CDR1 and CDR2 sequences are SGDLS and YYNGEE. Trimming took off 0 bases at V and 0 bases at J, with 10 bases between the two ends. There are 16 residues in the CDR3.